The sequence of this T cell receptor beta chain was determined in a study of ipilimumab plus nivolumab after autologous stem cell transplantation. Study-level background: Typical patient got roughly 5 ipilimumab doses and 7 or 8 nivolumab doses (median). The DLBCL cohort had primary refractory and relapsed disease, with 18-month progression-free survival of roughly 86% and 30%.

This CDR3 has 13 residues. CDR1 SGHVS and CDR2 FQNEAQ come from the germline V gene. Trimming stripped 0 bases from V and 4 bases from J, with 7 bases between. Checkpoint therapy with ipilimumab 1 mg/kg began 14 to 28 days after transplant. Using immunoSEQ multiplex PCR, the repertoire was profiled, and TCRdb retains in-frame clones only, with some absent. The table shows about 84,000 clones, with 75% to 85% occurring only once. The clonotype comes from a male donor with diffuse large B-cell lymphoma. The sequencing used PBMCs, collected in a trial of ipilimumab plus nivolumab as post-transplant consolidation. The rearrangement uses TRBV7-8 and TRBJ2-7; maybe TRBD2 (5 bases). CDR3 nucleotides: TGTGCCAGCAGCTTAGCCGGGGAATACGAGCAGTACTTC. The encoded protein is CASSLAGEYEQYF.